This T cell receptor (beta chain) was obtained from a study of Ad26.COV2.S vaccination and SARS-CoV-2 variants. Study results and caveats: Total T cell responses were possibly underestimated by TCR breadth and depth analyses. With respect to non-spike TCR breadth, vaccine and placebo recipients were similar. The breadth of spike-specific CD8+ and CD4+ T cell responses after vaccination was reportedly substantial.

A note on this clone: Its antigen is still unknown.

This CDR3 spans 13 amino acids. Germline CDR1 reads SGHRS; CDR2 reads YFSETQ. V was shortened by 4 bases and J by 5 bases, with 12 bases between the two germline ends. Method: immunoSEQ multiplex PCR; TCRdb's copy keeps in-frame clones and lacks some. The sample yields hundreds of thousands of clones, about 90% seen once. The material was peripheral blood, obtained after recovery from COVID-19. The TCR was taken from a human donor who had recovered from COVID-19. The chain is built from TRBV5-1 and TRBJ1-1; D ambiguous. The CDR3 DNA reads TGCGCCAGCAGCATATGGACTGGGACTGAAGCTTTCTTT. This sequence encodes CASSIWTGTEAFF.